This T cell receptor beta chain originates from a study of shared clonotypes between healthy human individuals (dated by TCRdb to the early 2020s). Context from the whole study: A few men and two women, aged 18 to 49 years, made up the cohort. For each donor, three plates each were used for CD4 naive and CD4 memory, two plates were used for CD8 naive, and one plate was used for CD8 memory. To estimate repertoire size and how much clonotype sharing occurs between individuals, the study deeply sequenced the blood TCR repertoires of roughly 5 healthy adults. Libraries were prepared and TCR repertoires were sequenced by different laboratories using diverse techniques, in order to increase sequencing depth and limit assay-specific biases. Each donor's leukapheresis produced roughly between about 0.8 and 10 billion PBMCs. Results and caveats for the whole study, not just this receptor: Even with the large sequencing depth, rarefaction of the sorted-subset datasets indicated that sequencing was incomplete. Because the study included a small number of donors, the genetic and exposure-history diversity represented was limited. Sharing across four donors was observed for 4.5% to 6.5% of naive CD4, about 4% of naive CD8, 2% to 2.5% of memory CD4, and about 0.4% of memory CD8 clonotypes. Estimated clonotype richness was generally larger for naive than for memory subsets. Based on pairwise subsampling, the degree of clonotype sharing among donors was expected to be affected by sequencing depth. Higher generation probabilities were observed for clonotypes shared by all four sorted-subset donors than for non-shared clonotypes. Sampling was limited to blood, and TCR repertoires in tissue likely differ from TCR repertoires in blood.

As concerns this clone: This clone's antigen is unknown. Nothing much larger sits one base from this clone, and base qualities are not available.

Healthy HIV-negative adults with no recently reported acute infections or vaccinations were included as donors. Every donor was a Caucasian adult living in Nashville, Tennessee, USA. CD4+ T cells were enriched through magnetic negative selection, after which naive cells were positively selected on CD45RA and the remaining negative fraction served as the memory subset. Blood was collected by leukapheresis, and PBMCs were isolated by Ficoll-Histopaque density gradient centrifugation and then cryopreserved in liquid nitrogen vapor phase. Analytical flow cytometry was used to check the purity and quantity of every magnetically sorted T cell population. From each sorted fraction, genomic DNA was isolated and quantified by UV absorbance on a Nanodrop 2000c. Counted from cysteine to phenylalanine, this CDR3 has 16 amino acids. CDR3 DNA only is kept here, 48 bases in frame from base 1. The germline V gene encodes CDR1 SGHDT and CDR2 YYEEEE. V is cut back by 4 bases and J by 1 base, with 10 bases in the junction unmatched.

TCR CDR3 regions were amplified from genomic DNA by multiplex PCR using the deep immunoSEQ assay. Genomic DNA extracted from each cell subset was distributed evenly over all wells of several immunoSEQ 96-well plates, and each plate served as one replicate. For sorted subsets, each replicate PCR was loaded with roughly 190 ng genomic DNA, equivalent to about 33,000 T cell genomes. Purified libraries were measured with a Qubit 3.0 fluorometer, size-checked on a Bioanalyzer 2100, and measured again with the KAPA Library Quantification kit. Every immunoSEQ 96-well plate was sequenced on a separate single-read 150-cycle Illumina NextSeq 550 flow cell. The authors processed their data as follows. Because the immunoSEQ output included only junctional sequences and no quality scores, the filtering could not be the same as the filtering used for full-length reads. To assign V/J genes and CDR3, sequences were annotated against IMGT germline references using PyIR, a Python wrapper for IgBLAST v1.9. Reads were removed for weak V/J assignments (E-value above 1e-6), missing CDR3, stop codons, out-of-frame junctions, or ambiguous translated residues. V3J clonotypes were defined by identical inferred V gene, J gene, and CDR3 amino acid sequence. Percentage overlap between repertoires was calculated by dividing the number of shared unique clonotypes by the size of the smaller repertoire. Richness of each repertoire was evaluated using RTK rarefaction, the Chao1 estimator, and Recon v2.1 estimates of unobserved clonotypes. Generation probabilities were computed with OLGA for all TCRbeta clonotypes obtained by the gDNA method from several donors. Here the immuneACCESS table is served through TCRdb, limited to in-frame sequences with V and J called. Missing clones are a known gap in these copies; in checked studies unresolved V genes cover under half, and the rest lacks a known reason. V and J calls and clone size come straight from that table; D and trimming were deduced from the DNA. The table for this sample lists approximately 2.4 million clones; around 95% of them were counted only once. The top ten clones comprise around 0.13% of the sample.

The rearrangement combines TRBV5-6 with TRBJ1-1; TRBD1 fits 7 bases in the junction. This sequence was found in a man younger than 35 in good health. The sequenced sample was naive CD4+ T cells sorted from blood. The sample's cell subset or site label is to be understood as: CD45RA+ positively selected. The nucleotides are TGTGCCAGCAGCCCTGATACAGGGGCGCCGAACACTGAAGCTTTCTTT. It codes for CASSPDTGAPNTEAFF. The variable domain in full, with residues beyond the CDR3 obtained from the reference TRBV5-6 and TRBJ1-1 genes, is DAGVTQSPTHLIKTRGQQVTLRCSPKSGHDTVSWYQQALGQGPQFIFQYYEEEERQRGNFPDRFSGHQFPNYSSELNVNALLLGDSALYLCASSPDTGAPNTEAFFGQGTRLTVV.